This T cell receptor beta chain was recorded in a study of Graves' ophthalmopathy and Graves' hyperthyroidism. Whole-study findings and limits: Most expanded clonotypes in thyroid above 0.001 frequency also showed up in blood.

Amplified TCR beta CDR3 regions were obtained using RNA transcripts as template. Second-round multiplex PCR came after a first-round RT-PCR that employed HTBI primers. MiXCR, run by TCRdb on the multiplex PCR reads, gives a single entry per CDR3 protein. The sample lists approximately 210,000 distinct CDR3 sequences, roughly 27% occurring once. This clonotype came up many times. The antigen is undetermined. Other autoimmune disease, uncontrolled infection, pregnancy and lactation led to exclusion. The germline V gene encodes CDR1 SNHLY and CDR2 FYNNEI. Trimming removed 9 bases from V and 6 bases from J; junction bases left unmatched: 7. CDR3 size: 12 residues.

Sequencing was done on a sample of peripheral blood. This TCR was sampled from a man aged 50 to 60 with Graves' ophthalmopathy. The chain employs TRBV2 and TRBJ2-7, with 8 bases matching TRBD1. The CDR3 region has the DNA TGTGCCAGTCAGGGGGCGGTTTTCGAGCAGTACTTC. As protein: CASQGAVFEQYF.